This T cell receptor beta chain was sequenced for a study of brain T cells in children with intractable seizures. Study-wide results and limits: Patients' HCMV serostatus was unknown; virus specificity rests on CDR3 similarity alone.

About this clone itself: Its antigen is unidentified.

Regarding time point: blood from clinic visit 5 months post-surgery; TSC patient then seizure free. Surgery cases with the highest brain T cell transcript signatures were chosen for sequencing. Patients received at least one anti-epileptic drug before surgery. The data were produced by immunoSEQ multiplex PCR, yet TCRdb's version contains in-frame clones alone and is incomplete. Of under 400,000 clones in the sample, over 90% were seen once. The CDR3 consists of 17 residues. V shed 6 bases and J shed 0 bases, with 17 bases lying between them. CDR1 and CDR2 from the germline V gene are SGHVS and FQNEAQ.

The chain couples TRBV7-8 to TRBJ1-4; TRBD1 is a possible D gene (6 bases). The TCR sequence derives from a boy under two years old with tuberous sclerosis and intractable seizures. This material consisted of peripheral blood, taken more than 4 months after surgery. The CDR3 is CASRRWAEGATNEKLFF. As DNA, the CDR3 is TGTGCCAGCAGGAGGTGGGCGGAGGGGGCAACTAATGAAAAACTGTTTTTT.